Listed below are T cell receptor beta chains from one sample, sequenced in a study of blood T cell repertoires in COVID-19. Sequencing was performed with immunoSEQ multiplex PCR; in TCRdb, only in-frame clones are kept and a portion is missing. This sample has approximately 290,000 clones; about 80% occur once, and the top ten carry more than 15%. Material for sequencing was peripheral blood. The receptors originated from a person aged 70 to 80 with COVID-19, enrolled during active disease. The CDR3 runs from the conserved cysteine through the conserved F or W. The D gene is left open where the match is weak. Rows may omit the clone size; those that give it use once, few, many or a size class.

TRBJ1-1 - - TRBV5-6 CASSNALLGGDTEAFF TGTGCCAGCAGCAACGCCCTTCTAGGCGGGGACACTGAAGCTTTCTTT
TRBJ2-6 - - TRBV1 CTSSQDLGFTSGANVLTF TGCACCAGCAGCCAAGATCTCGGGTTTACCTCTGGGGCCAACGTCCTGACTTTC
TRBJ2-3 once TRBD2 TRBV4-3 CASSQLAGGTDTQYF TGCGCCAGCAGCCAACTAGCGGGGGGGACAGATACGCAGTATTTT
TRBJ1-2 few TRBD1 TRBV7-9 CASSSIRDRPEETF TGTGCCAGCAGCTCAATCCGGGACAGACCCGAAGAGACCTTC
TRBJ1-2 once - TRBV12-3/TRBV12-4 CASSFGGYGYTF TGTGCCAGCAGTTTTGGGGGGTATGGCTACACCTTC
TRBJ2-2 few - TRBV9 CASSVVESGELFF TGTGCCAGCAGCGTAGTAGAATCCGGGGAGCTGTTTTTT
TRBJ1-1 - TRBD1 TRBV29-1 CSVATGDGYTEAFF TGCAGCGTTGCGACAGGGGACGGGTACACTGAAGCTTTCTTT
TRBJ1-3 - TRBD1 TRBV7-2 CASSMPGGEGNTIYF TGTGCCAGCAGCATGCCAGGGGGCGAAGGAAACACCATATATTTT
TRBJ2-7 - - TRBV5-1 CASSFTAPLSYEQYF TGCGCCAGCAGCTTTACAGCCCCGTTGTCCTACGAGCAGTACTTC
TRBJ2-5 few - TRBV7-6 CASSFRTATPQETQYF TGTGCCAGCAGCTTTCGGACAGCGACGCCTCAAGAGACCCAGTACTTC
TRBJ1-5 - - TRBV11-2 CASSLNAGLSNQPQHF TGTGCCAGCAGCTTAAACGCAGGACTCAGCAATCAGCCCCAGCATTTT
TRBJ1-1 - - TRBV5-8 CASSWEAPLNTEAFF TGTGCCAGCAGCTGGGAGGCCCCCCTGAACACTGAAGCTTTCTTT
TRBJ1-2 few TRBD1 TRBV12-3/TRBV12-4 CASNPGTDNGYTF TGTGCCAGCAACCCCGGGACAGATAATGGCTACACCTTC
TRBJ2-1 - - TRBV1 CTSSQTLGVAGAPAKTYNEQFF TGCACCAGCAGCCAAACCCTGGGGGTAGCGGGGGCCCCAGCAAAGACATACAATGAGCAGTTCTTC
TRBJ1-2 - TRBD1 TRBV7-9 CASSLQGARGYTF TGTGCCAGCAGCTTACAGGGGGCGCGGGGCTACACCTTC
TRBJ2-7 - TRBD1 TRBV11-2 CASSLIQGGSYEQYF TGTGCCAGCAGCTTAATACAGGGGGGTTCCTACGAGCAGTACTTC
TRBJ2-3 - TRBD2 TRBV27 CASSWVASGEGTQYF TGTGCCAGCAGTTGGGTGGCTAGCGGGGAGGGGACGCAGTATTTT
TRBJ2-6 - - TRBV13 CASSLAGGSGANVLTF TGTGCCAGCAGCCTCGCTGGAGGCTCTGGGGCCAACGTCCTGACTTTC
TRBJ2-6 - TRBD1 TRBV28 CATLDLTGVVGANVLTF TGTGCCACCCTTGACCTGACAGGGGTAGTTGGGGCCAACGTCCTGACTTTC
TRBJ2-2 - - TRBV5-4 CASSFSGLVGELFF TGTGCCAGCAGCTTTTCAGGGTTGGTCGGGGAGCTGTTTTTT
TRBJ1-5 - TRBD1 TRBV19 CASSITQQGSQPQHF TGTGCCAGTAGTATTACCCAACAGGGGTCCCAGCCCCAGCATTTT
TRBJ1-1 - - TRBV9 CASSVEVDIEGAEAFF TGTGCCAGCAGCGTAGAAGTTGATATTGAGGGGGCTGAAGCTTTCTTT
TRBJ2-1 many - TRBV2 CASKARLYNEQFF TGTGCCAGCAAGGCCAGGCTCTACAATGAGCAGTTCTTC
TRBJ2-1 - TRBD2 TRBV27 CASSTLLAGGRNEQFF TGTGCCAGCAGCACCCTACTAGCGGGGGGACGCAATGAGCAGTTCTTC
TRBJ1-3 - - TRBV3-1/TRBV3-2 CASSRTPTGWRNTIYF TGTGCCAGCAGCCGGACCCCCACAGGGTGGAGAAACACCATATATTTT
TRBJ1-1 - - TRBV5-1 CASSLLGAQNTEAFF TGCGCCAGCAGCTTGTTGGGGGCGCAGAACACTGAAGCTTTCTTT
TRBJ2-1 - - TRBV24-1 CATSDAPGLDSYNEQFF TGTGCCACCAGTGATGCACCGGGACTCGACTCCTACAATGAGCAGTTCTTC
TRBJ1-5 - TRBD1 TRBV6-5 CASSMNRGQAQHF TGTGCCAGCAGTATGAACAGGGGGCAGGCCCAGCATTTT
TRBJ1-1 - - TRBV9 CASSVGPRGGPSEAFF TGTGCCAGCAGCGTAGGTCCCCGGGGGGGGCCATCTGAAGCTTTCTTT